This T cell receptor (beta chain) emerged from a study of cytomegalovirus exposure and HLA in healthy donors. V was cut by 4 bases and J by 1 base, with 11 bases left in between. The germline V gene encodes CDR1 SGHRS and CDR2 YFSETQ. The CDR3 sequence is 15 residues long. Profiled with immunoSEQ multiplex PCR; TCRdb holds only in-frame clones, not every one. The table lists about 130,000 clones, 94% of them singletons. The gene calls are TRBV5-1 and TRBJ2-2; tentatively, D is TRBD1 (5 bases). This TCR derives from a man younger than 35 in good health and CMV-seropositive. Sequencing was done on a sample of PBMCs. The CDR3 DNA sequence: TGCGCCAGCAGCAAACCGACAGAGAACACCGGGGAGCTGTTTTTT. This encodes CASSKPTENTGELFF.